Presented here are 29 T cell receptor beta chains from one specimen sequenced in a study of regulatory T cells in long-lasting Graves disease. Sample time point: newly diagnosed GD, antithyroid drugs for less than 3 months. RNA from PBMCs was the source of the TCR library. The TCR beta library used iRepertoire HTBI primers with Arm-PCR amplification of CDR3. TCRdb reprocessed the multiplex PCR reads with MiXCR, giving one entry per CDR3 protein. The table shows about 560,000 distinct CDR3 sequences, with around 16% occurring only once. These same records also appear under a second study, on T cells in Graves' hyperthyroidism and ophthalmopathy.

Sample: peripheral blood mononuclear cells (PBMCs), taken at new diagnosis, from a patient treated with antithyroid drugs. These receptors were collected from a young man with Graves disease.

This clonotype was detected a few times. The genes are TRBV5-1 and TRBJ2-1, with 9 bases that match TRBD2. CDR1 SGHRS and CDR2 YFSETQ come from the germline V gene. The CDR3 runs to 15 residues. With V trimmed by 4 bases and J by 8 bases, 10 bases remained unmatched. The CDR3 here is CASSVTGTSSDEQFF. The DNA for the CDR3 is TGCGCCAGCAGCGTCACCGGGACTAGCAGCGATGAGCAGTTCTTC.

The sample holds many counts of this clonotype. The rearrangement uses TRBV20-1 and TRBJ2-7, with 7 nucleotides matching TRBD1. The CDR3 runs 15 residues. The V and J ends lost 5 bases and 1 base, in that order; junction bases with no gene match: 11. Germline values: CDR1 DFQATT, CDR2 SNEGSKA (reference sequence). CDR3 nucleotide sequence: TGCAGTGCTTACTACCTTCCGACAGGGTCCTACGAGCAGTACTTC. Amino acids: CSAYYLPTGSYEQYF.

V and J are TRBV27 and TRBJ2-7; D is uncertain. CDR1 and CDR2 (germline): MNHEY, SMNVEV (reference sequence). Trimming took off 4 bases at V and 2 bases at J, with 9 bases between the two ends. The CDR3 spans 13 residues. CDR3 sequence: CASSWRSTYEQYF. The CDR3 coding sequence is TGTGCCAGCAGTTGGCGTTCGACCTACGAGCAGTACTTC.

This clonotype was counted at least ten times. The V call is TRBV7-8, the J call TRBJ1-1, with 7 bases aligning to TRBD1. Losses at the gene ends were 5 bases for V and 6 bases for J; bases not matched to a gene: 0. Germline CDR1 SGHVS, CDR2 FQNEAQ. The CDR3 consists of 11 residues. CDR3 nucleotide sequence: TGTGCCAGCAGCCAGGGGGCTGAAGCTTTCTTT. Amino acids: CASSQGAEAFF.

V and J are TRBV7-9 and TRBJ1-5; TRBD1 matches 10 bases. The V segment lost 2 bases and the J segment 2 bases; nucleotides outside the gene matches: 3. The length of the CDR3 is 16 residues. CDR1 and CDR2 (germline): SEHNR, FQNEAQ (reference sequence). The CDR3 sequence: CASSLSGTGGNQPQHF. In DNA form, the CDR3 reads TGTGCCAGCAGCTTAAGTGGGACAGGGGGCAATCAGCCCCAGCATTTT. Combining the CDR3 with reference TRBV7-9 and TRBJ1-5 gives the whole variable domain DTGVSQNPRHKITKRGQNVTFRCDPISEHNRLYWYRQTLGQGPEFLTYFQNEAQLEKSRLLSDRFSAERPKGSFSTLEIQRTEQGDSAMYLCASSLSGTGGNQPQHFGDGTRLSIL.

CDR3 sequence: CASSRDRGDEQFF. In DNA, the CDR3 is TGCGCCAGCAGCCGGGACAGGGGCGATGAGCAGTTCTTC. The chain uses TRBV4-1 and TRBJ2-1, with TRBD1 identical over 10 bases. After removal of 4 bases from V and 8 bases from J, the junction contained 2 bases not matched to a gene. The CDR3 spans 13 residues. The V gene's germline CDR1 is MGHRA and CDR2 YSYEKL.

This clonotype occurred a few times. The rearrangement links TRBV9 to TRBJ2-1; 9 nucleotides align to TRBD1. Germline CDR1 is SGDLS and CDR2 is YYNGEE. The CDR3 consists of 13 residues. The V segment lost 3 bases and the J segment 9 bases; nucleotides outside the gene matches: 4. The CDR3, as DNA: TGTGCCAGCAGCGCAACAGGGGGCTCTGAGCAGTTCTTC. It is translated as CASSATGGSEQFF.

The chain has TRBV2 and TRBJ2-4; TRBD2 matches 9 bases. V lost 4 bases, J lost 7 bases, and 5 bases stayed unmatched. This CDR3 comprises 14 residues. Germline lookup yields CDR1 SNHLY and CDR2 FYNNEI. CDR3 bases: TGTGCCAGCAGTGGCGGGAGGGCCACGAACATTCAGTACTTC. Its protein product is CASSGGRATNIQYF.

This clonotype was seen repeatedly, ten times or more. The chain uses TRBV9 and TRBJ2-1; the D gene is possibly TRBD1 (6 bases). The length of the CDR3 is 14 residues. The germline V and J ends were trimmed by 2 bases and 0 bases, with 6 bases remaining between them. Per germline, CDR1 SGDLS and CDR2 YYNGEE. CDR3 nucleotide sequence: TGTGCCAGCAGCGTGACAGGCTCCTACAATGAGCAGTTCTTC. It specifies CASSVTGSYNEQFF.

In this sample, this clonotype turned up many times. The J gene is TRBJ2-7, the V gene TRBV2, with D unclear. Per the germline V gene, CDR1 is SNHLY and CDR2 is FYNNEI. The CDR3 extends over 14 amino acids. The V end lost 6 bases, the J end lost 0 bases, and 12 bases lay between the germline ends. The CDR3 DNA reads TGTGCCAGCAGCGCCTGGACGGACTCCTACGAGCAGTACTTC. Its protein product is CASSAWTDSYEQYF.

This chain connects TRBV19 to TRBJ2-1; D perhaps matches TRBD2 (5 bases). The germline V and J ends were trimmed by 3 bases and 4 bases, with 16 bases remaining between them. This CDR3 has 16 residues. CDR1 and CDR2 (germline): LNHDA, SQIVND (reference sequence). CDR3 sequence: CASSMDDYHPYNEQFF. In DNA form, the CDR3 reads TGTGCCAGTAGTATGGACGACTACCATCCATACAATGAGCAGTTCTTC.

The chain has TRBV5-1 and TRBJ2-7, with a tentative D call TRBD1 (6 bases). The CDR3 is 15 residues long. From germline, CDR1 is SGHRS and CDR2 YFSETQ. With 3 bases removed from V and 3 bases from J, the gap between germline ends came to 16 bases. CDR3 protein: CASSSWTAPNYEQYF. CDR3 DNA: TGCGCCAGCAGCTCATGGACAGCCCCCAACTACGAGCAGTACTTC.

In this sample, this clonotype turned up a few times. This rearrangement joins TRBV11-2 to TRBJ2-7; D is unclear. This CDR3 region has 13 residues. Germline-derived CDR1 and CDR2 are SGHAT and FQNNGV. V gave up 6 bases and J gave up 3 bases, with 12 bases separating them. The CDR3 is CASRAVRNYEQYF. The CDR3 DNA reads TGTGCCAGCAGAGCTGTACGGAACTACGAGCAGTACTTC.

This clonotype was picked up a small number of times. The J gene is TRBJ2-5, the V gene TRBV19; D remains unclear. The V end lost 6 bases, the J end lost 4 bases, and 12 bases lay between the germline ends. This CDR3 region has 13 residues. Germline-derived CDR1 and CDR2 are LNHDA and SQIVND (reference sequence). The CDR3: CASSDTLGETQYF. The CDR3 nucleotides read TGTGCCAGTAGCGATACCCTAGGAGAGACCCAGTACTTC.

Many counts were recorded for this clonotype. The rearrangement links TRBV30 to TRBJ1-5, with unresolved D. This CDR3 has 14 residues. V was shortened by 2 bases and J by 6 bases, with 14 bases between the two germline ends. Looked up from germline, CDR1 is GTSNPN and CDR2 is SVGIG (reference sequence). The CDR3: CAWSLGIGSQPQHF. The CDR3 DNA is TGTGCCTGGAGTTTGGGGATCGGAAGTCAGCCCCAGCATTTT. The full variable domain, rest sourced from reference TRBV30 and TRBJ1-5, is SQTIHQWPATLVQPVGSPLSLECTVEGTSNPNLYWYRQAAGRGLQLLFYSVGIGQISSEVPQNLSASRPQDRQFILSSKKLLLSDSGFYLCAWSLGIGSQPQHFGDGTRLSIL.

Worth noting for this clonotype: The junction differs from germline at one of its ends, possibly a read error. This chain links TRBV2 with TRBJ2-7; D unclear. The germline V gene encodes CDR1 SNHLY and CDR2 FYNNEI. The CDR3 has 12 amino acids. CDR3 region: CASGPESYERYF. The CDR3 region has the DNA TGTGCCAGCGGTCCTGAGTCCTACGAGCGGTACTTC.

Details on this clonotype: This may come from a read error, since a much larger clone is one base off. This sequence joins TRBV20-1 and TRBJ2-1; D is possibly TRBD2 (8 bases). The germline gives CDR1 DFQATT, CDR2 SNEGSKA (reference sequence). The CDR3 length is 19 residues. V shed 3 bases and J shed 3 bases, with 27 bases lying between them. CDR3 region: CSASLGGTVAGGFYNEQFF. CDR3 bases: TGCAGTGCTAGTCTCGGCGGGACAGTGGCGGGGGGCTTCTACAATGAGCAGTTCTTC.

Ten or more counts support this clonotype. V gene TRBV28 combines with J gene TRBJ1-2; D is unresolved. The CDR3 covers 13 residues. Germline-derived CDR1 and CDR2 are MDHEN and SYDVKM. V lost 5 bases and J 8 bases, leaving 15 bases between the germline ends. CDR3 amino acids: CASSPRASSGYTF. CDR3 DNA: TGTGCCAGCAGTCCCCGGGCAAGCTCAGGCTACACCTTC.

This clonotype was recorded a few times. This chain uses TRBV29-1 with TRBJ1-1; D ambiguous. The CDR3 is 15 amino acids. Trimming cost V 4 bases and J 4 bases, with 19 bases left between them. Germline values: CDR1 SQVTM, CDR2 ANQGSEA. The CDR3 sequence is CSVVLWQRSRTEAFF. CDR3 in DNA: TGCAGCGTTGTCCTATGGCAGAGGTCGCGCACTGAAGCTTTCTTT.

The gene calls are TRBV10-3 and TRBJ1-5; TRBD1 is a possible D gene (5 bases). Trimming stripped 0 bases from V and 2 bases from J, with 11 bases between. The CDR3 runs 16 residues. Germline loops: CDR1 ENHRY, CDR2 SYGVKD. In DNA form, the CDR3 reads TGTGCCATCAGTGAGTCCATGGGGGGAGGCAATCAGCCCCAGCATTTT. Protein product: CAISESMGGGNQPQHF.

At least ten counts were recorded for this clonotype. DNA of the CDR3: TGTGCCAGCAGCACAAGGACTAGCGCCAGCACAGATACGCAGTATTTT. Translating it yields CASSTRTSASTDTQYF. V is TRBV7-9 and J is TRBJ2-3; 9 nucleotides match TRBD2. V shed 5 bases, J shed 0 bases, and the junction held 6 bases outside the gene matches. Germline V gene sequence: CDR1 SEHNR, CDR2 FQNEAQ (reference sequence). The CDR3 consists of 16 residues.

This clonotype was detected many times. The chain links TRBV7-3 to TRBJ2-1, with 11 bases fitting TRBD2. The V segment lost 1 base and the J segment 9 bases; nucleotides outside the gene matches: 11. The CDR3 is 17 amino acids. Germline V gene lookup returns CDR1 SGHTA and CDR2 FQGTGA. The chain's CDR3 is CASSLSLAGGGEGEQFF. CDR3 nucleotide sequence: TGTGCCAGCAGCTTAAGCCTAGCGGGAGGCGGGGAGGGTGAGCAGTTCTTC.

This clonotype was counted ten times or more. V gene TRBV28 combines with J gene TRBJ2-2; no firm D call. The V gene lost 6 bases and the J gene lost 5 bases, with 13 bases spanning the gap. Looked up from germline, CDR1 is MDHEN and CDR2 is SYDVKM. The CDR3 extends over 14 amino acids. The DNA for the CDR3 is TGTGCCAGCAGCCCCGGTGGCGGTACCGGGGAGCTGTTTTTT. Translated, it gives CASSPGGGTGELFF.

This clonotype was observed at least ten times. The rearrangement joins TRBV12-3 or TRBV12-4 to TRBJ1-1; no clear D gene. The CDR3 runs 13 residues. With 3 bases removed from V and 4 bases from J, the gap between germline ends came to 9 bases. The CDR3 coding sequence is TGTGCCAGCAGTTTTGGGGTGCCCACTGAAGCTTTCTTT. This sequence encodes CASSFGVPTEAFF.

This clonotype was recorded many times. The chain is built from TRBV9 and TRBJ2-1; 12 nucleotides agree with TRBD2. J was trimmed by 4 bases and V by 2 bases; bases with no gene match: 4. CDR3 size: 16 residues. Germline loops: CDR1 SGDLS, CDR2 YYNGEE. The CDR3 sequence: CASSVAGTSGYNEQFF. The CDR3, as DNA: TGTGCCAGCAGCGTCGCCGGGACTAGCGGGTACAATGAGCAGTTCTTC. Complete variable domain (other parts from reference TRBV9 and TRBJ2-1): DSGVTQTPKHLITATGQRVTLRCSPRSGDLSVYWYQQSLDQGLQFLIQYYNGEERAKGNILERFSAQQFPDLHSELNLSSLELGDSALYFCASSVAGTSGYNEQFFGPGTRLTVL.

This clonotype was seen a few times. The chain employs TRBV27 and TRBJ2-5; 13 bases line up with TRBD2. The germline V gene has CDR1 MNHEY and CDR2 SMNVEV (reference sequence). The CDR3 consists of 17 residues. Germline trimming cut 5 bases from V and 2 bases from J; bases unmatched to any gene: 8. The CDR3 sequence is CASSTRTSGSGQETQYF. CDR3 sequence (DNA): TGTGCCAGCAGTACCCGGACTAGCGGGAGCGGGCAAGAGACCCAGTACTTC.

This clonotype has a count of ten or more. The gene calls are TRBV12-3 or TRBV12-4 and TRBJ2-5; D ambiguous. V lost 6 bases, J lost 2 bases, and 10 bases lay in between. The CDR3 is 13 residues long. In DNA form, the CDR3 reads TGTGCCAGCAGAATTGGGCGACAAGAGACCCAGTACTTC. This codes for CASRIGRQETQYF.

This clonotype occurred many times. J is TRBJ2-7 and V is TRBV7-9, with D perhaps TRBD2 (6 bases). The CDR3 extends over 13 amino acids. CDR1 is SEHNR, CDR2 FQNEAQ, per germline (reference sequence). V was pared by 4 bases and J by 6 bases, with 13 bases between. The CDR3 nucleotides read TGTGCCAGCAGCTGGGGGGAGTATTTCGAGCAGTACTTC. The encoded protein is CASSWGEYFEQYF.

The V and J genes are TRBV5-6 and TRBJ1-1; perhaps TRBD1 as D (6 bases). Germline CDR1 reads SGHDT; CDR2 reads YYEEEE. The CDR3 runs 14 residues. Deletions cut 3 bases from V and 4 bases from J, with 13 bases between. The CDR3 region has the DNA TGTGCCAGCAGCTGGGGGGGACAAGGCACTGAAGCTTTCTTT. The encoded protein is CASSWGGQGTEAFF.